This is a list of T cell receptor beta chains from one sample in a study of human T cells and chemical hapten exposure. Each CDR3 protein is one row after TCRdb ran MiXCR on the RACE reads. In the table there are tens of thousands of distinct CDR3 sequences, 7.5% to 10% of which are singletons. The material sequenced was whole blood, taken in connection with sensitization to the hapten diphenylcyclopropenone (DPC). The receptor set was obtained from a woman in her thirties or forties with alopecia areata. Some clones in this sample may be carry-over from other donors' samples. CDR3s include the opening cysteine and the closing phenylalanine or tryptophan. Fields, in order: D gene, V gene, J gene, clone size, CDR3 DNA, CDR3 protein. D genes are given only for firm matches. For some rows the clone size is stated as once, few or many, or as a class when expanded; others skip it.

TRBD2	TRBV7-6	TRBJ2-1	many	TGTGCCAGCAGCAAAAGCGGGGGGGCCTACAATGAGCAGTTCTTC	CASSKSGGAYNEQFF
NA	TRBV4-3	TRBJ1-3	NA	TGCGCCAGAAGCCAAGCGTATCCGGGAGCCAACACCATATATTTT	CARSQAYPGANTIYF
NA	TRBV4-1	TRBJ2-1	NA	TGCGCCAGCAGCCAAGAGGGTCACGGGCGAGAGCAGTTCTTC	CASSQEGHGREQFF
NA	TRBV29-1	TRBJ2-7	many	TGCAGCGTTGACGGAGGGACCTACGAGCAGTACTTC	CSVDGGTYEQYF
TRBD2	TRBV6-2/TRBV6-3	TRBJ2-1	many	TGTGCCAGCAGAGCGGGGGGCTCCTACAATGAGCAGTTCTTC	CASRAGGSYNEQFF
NA	TRBV12-3/TRBV12-4	TRBJ1-4	many	TGTGCCAGCAGTTTATTCGGGTACAATGAAAAACTGTTTTTT	CASSLFGYNEKLFF
NA	TRBV7-2	TRBJ1-2	many	TGTGCCAGCAGCCTAGGGGGATCAGGGAAACTCTATGGCTACACCTTC	CASSLGGSGKLYGYTF
NA	TRBV7-2	TRBJ2-2	many	TGTGCCAGCAGATCTGGACTGTTTTCCGGGGAGCTGTTTTTT	CASRSGLFSGELFF
TRBD1	TRBV10-3	TRBJ2-1	NA	TGTGCCATCGCACGTACGAGACAGGGCTCCACCTTCTCCTACAATGAGCAGTTCTTC	CAIARTRQGSTFSYNEQFF
NA	TRBV4-1	TRBJ1-4	many	TGCGCCGTCTTGACCCGGAATGAAAAACTGTTTTTT	CAVLTRNEKLFF
NA	TRBV12-3/TRBV12-4	TRBJ1-4	many	TGTGCCAGCAGTGGGGAGACAGTCGGCGAAAAACTGTTTTTT	CASSGETVGEKLFF
NA	TRBV4-2	TRBJ2-1	NA	TGTGCCAGCAGCCTAGGGGGGCAGGCACTCTACAATGAGCAGTTCTTC	CASSLGGQALYNEQFF
NA	TRBV5-1	TRBJ2-1	many	TGCGCCAGCAGCTTGGCAATGCGAACCCTCTCCTACAATGAGCAGTTCTTC	CASSLAMRTLSYNEQFF
NA	TRBV10-3	TRBJ2-7	many	TGTGCCATCAGTGTTGGGGGGACGGGGTACGAGCAGTACTTC	CAISVGGTGYEQYF
TRBD1	TRBV25-1	TRBJ2-5	few	TGTGCCAGCAGTGAAAAAGGACAGGGAGTTTGGGGACGACAAGAGACCCAGTACTTC	CASSEKGQGVWGRQETQYF
TRBD1	TRBV5-1	TRBJ1-5	few	TGCGCCAGCAGCTTCGAAGGGGGCCCCCCTCAGCCCCAGCATTTT	CASSFEGGPPQPQHF
NA	TRBV19	TRBJ2-7	NA	TGTGCCAGTAGCTCTTACCCGAAACCTCCTAGGGACGAGCAGTACTTC	CASSSYPKPPRDEQYF
NA	TRBV19	TRBJ2-7	NA	TGTGCCAGTAGTCCAGCAATAAGACCATACTACGAGCAGTACTTC	CASSPAIRPYYEQYF
NA	TRBV7-3	TRBJ2-3	few	TGTGCCAGCAGCATCGCGGGGGATACGCAGTATTTT	CASSIAGDTQYF
NA	TRBV27	TRBJ1-5	many	TGTGCCAGCAGCTCACTAGCTGGGGGGCCCTCCTATAGCAATCAGCCCCAGCATTTT	CASSSLAGGPSYSNQPQHF
NA	TRBV6-6	TRBJ2-2	many	TGTGCCAGCAGTTACTCGGCGGCGACCGGGGAGCTGTTTTTT	CASSYSAATGELFF
TRBD2	TRBV23-1	TRBJ2-7	many	TGCGCCAGCAATCCAGGGTCAAGGGAGGGGAACTTC	CASNPGSREGNF
NA	TRBV7-9	TRBJ1-1	NA	TGTGCCAGCAGCCCCTATGTGGTAGGGGTCATGAACACTGAAGCTTTCTTT	CASSPYVVGVMNTEAFF
NA	TRBV5-5	TRBJ1-1	NA	TGTGCCAGCAGCGAATGGACGGGAGCTTTCTTT	CASSEWTGAFF
NA	TRBV7-8	TRBJ1-5	few	TGTGCCAGCAGCTTTCGTTTCGGGGAAGGCGGTCAGCCCCAGCATTTT	CASSFRFGEGGQPQHF
TRBD2	TRBV20-1	TRBJ2-5	NA	TGCAGTCCTAGACTAGCGGGGAAAGAGACCCAGTACTTC	CSPRLAGKETQYF
TRBD1	TRBV12-3/TRBV12-4	TRBJ1-1	many	TGTGCCAGCAGCCTGGGAAACAGGGGTGAAGCTTTCTTT	CASSLGNRGEAFF
NA	TRBV10-3	TRBJ2-7	NA	TGTGCCATCAGCCCTCCCCCCACAGGGTTCTACGAGCAGTACTTC	CAISPPPTGFYEQYF
TRBD1	TRBV29-1	TRBJ2-2	NA	TGCAGCGGTACCCGGGACAGGGGGAGCGCCGGGGAGCTGTTTTTT	CSGTRDRGSAGELFF
NA	TRBV27	TRBJ1-1	many	TGTGCCAGCAGTCCACGGACAAACACGGGCACTGAAGCTTTCTTT	CASSPRTNTGTEAFF
NA	TRBV5-1	TRBJ2-5	many	TGCGCCAGCAGCTTGGGGTCTAGCAGTCAAGAGACCCAGTACTTC	CASSLGSSSQETQYF
NA	TRBV9	TRBJ1-1	NA	TGTGCCAGCAGCCTCCGGGGCGGGAGACCGGACACTGAAGCTTTCTTT	CASSLRGGRPDTEAFF
TRBD2	TRBV29-1	TRBJ2-5	few	TGCAGCGTTGAGTCACGGGGGGGTCAAGAGACCCAGTACTTC	CSVESRGGQETQYF
NA	TRBV29-1	TRBJ2-1	many	TGCAGCGTTGCGCGCTTCTACAATGAGCAGTTCTTC	CSVARFYNEQFF
TRBD1	TRBV4-1	TRBJ1-5	few	TGCGCCAGCCAGGGACAGGGGTTCCGTCAGCCCCAGCATTTT	CASQGQGFRQPQHF
NA	TRBV28	TRBJ2-3	many	TGTGCCAGCCGCTCGGGAAGCGCGGGAACAGATACGCAGTATTTT	CASRSGSAGTDTQYF
TRBD1	TRBV20-1	TRBJ2-5	few	TGCAGTGCTACCGCCGGGACAGGGAAAGAGACCCAGTACTTC	CSATAGTGKETQYF
NA	TRBV5-4	TRBJ1-2	NA	TGTGCCAGCAGCGCGGACGCTAACTATGGCTACACCTTC	CASSADANYGYTF
NA	TRBV12-3/TRBV12-4	TRBJ2-6	NA	TGTGCTAGCCTAGACAGCTCTGGGGCCAACGTCCTGACTTTC	CASLDSSGANVLTF
NA	TRBV6-5	TRBJ2-7	many	TGTGCCAGCAGTTACGGGGGTTCGATTAGAAGCGAGCAGTACTTC	CASSYGGSIRSEQYF
TRBD2	TRBV6-4	TRBJ2-7	NA	TGTGCCAGCAGTGATCCCGAGGGGATAGCGGGGGTTTCTAGGGAAGAGCAGTACTTC	CASSDPEGIAGVSREEQYF
NA	TRBV28	TRBJ2-5	many	TGTGCCAGCAGTGCGCATCCAGCGACCACCGGCGAGACCCAGTACTTC	CASSAHPATTGETQYF
NA	TRBV6-5	TRBJ2-1	few	TGTGCCAGCAGTTACCTAGCATCGGCCCATGAGCAGTTCTTC	CASSYLASAHEQFF
TRBD1	TRBV4-1	TRBJ1-1	many	TGCGCCAGCAGCCGAACAGGGGTTCTTAACACTGAAGCTTTCTTT	CASSRTGVLNTEAFF
NA	TRBV7-2	TRBJ2-5	many	TGTGCCAGCAGCTCCTCACCTCTAGAGACCCAGTACTTC	CASSSSPLETQYF
TRBD2	TRBV7-9	TRBJ2-5	many	TGTGCCAGCAGCTTGGTTCTAGCGGGGGATGAGACCCAGTACTTC	CASSLVLAGDETQYF
NA	TRBV2	TRBJ1-2	few	TGTGCCAGTGGACATGGGAACTATGGCTACACCTTC	CASGHGNYGYTF
NA	TRBV4-3	TRBJ2-3	many	TGCGCCAGCAGCCAAGATCCGGGGATGCCCACCGCAGATACGCAGTATTTT	CASSQDPGMPTADTQYF
TRBD1	TRBV7-6	TRBJ2-3	many	TGTGCCAGCGGGCCGGGACAGGGTATTACAGATACGCAGTATTTT	CASGPGQGITDTQYF
NA	TRBV20-1	TRBJ1-2	many	TGCAGTGCTAGAGAAGTCTATGGCTACACCTTC	CSAREVYGYTF